One sample yielded the 14 T cell receptor beta chains listed below, sequenced in a study of blood T cell repertoires in COVID-19. Repertoires were generated with immunoSEQ multiplex PCR, while TCRdb's copy carries only in-frame clones and drops some. The sample comprises about 60,000 clones, about 75% of which are singletons, and 25% to 40% rests with the top ten. The sequenced sample consisted of peripheral blood. These receptors all come from a human donor in a cohort sampled during active COVID-19.

This chain connects TRBV24-1 to TRBJ2-5; 8 nucleotides align to TRBD2. Germline V gene sequence: CDR1 KGHDR, CDR2 SFDVKD. The CDR3 contains 16 residues. V shed 1 base and J 0 bases; nucleotides not matched to a gene: 3. The CDR3 DNA sequence: TGTGCCACCAGTGATTTATTAGCGGGGAACCAAGAGACCCAGTACTTC. Protein sequence: CATSDLLAGNQETQYF.

V and J are TRBV28 and TRBJ1-4; 8 bases map to TRBD1. This CDR3 spans 13 amino acids. CDR1 MDHEN and CDR2 SYDVKM come from the germline V gene. Germline trimming cut 2 bases from V and 9 bases from J; bases unmatched to any gene: 2. The CDR3 protein is CASSLGRGQKLFF. In DNA form, the CDR3 reads TGTGCCAGCAGTTTAGGCAGGGGGCAAAAACTGTTTTTT.

The chain has TRBV7-2 and TRBJ2-6, with 10 bases fitting TRBD1. The CDR3 length is 16 residues. J was trimmed by 1 base and V by 4 bases; bases with no gene match: 1. Germline CDR1 is SGHTA and CDR2 is FQGNSA. The CDR3 DNA reads TGTGCCAGCAGCTCGGGACAGGGGTCTGGGGCCAACGTCCTGACTTTC. This codes for CASSSGQGSGANVLTF. Looking up the rest from reference TRBV7-2 and TRBJ2-6 gives the full variable domain: GAGVSQSPSNKVTEKGKDVELRCDPISGHTALYWYRQSLGQGLEFLIYFQGNSAPDKSGLPSDRFSAERTGGSVSTLTIQRTQQEDSAVYLCASSSGQGSGANVLTFGAGSRLTVL.

V usage is TRBV19 and J usage is TRBJ1-2, with 12 positions matching TRBD1. CDR1 and CDR2 (germline): LNHDA, SQIVND (reference sequence). The CDR3 has 16 residues. The ends lost 0 bases at V and 4 bases at J; junction bases unmatched: 3. The CDR3 bases are TGTGCCAGTAGTATAGACGGGACAGGGGGCCTCTATGGCTACACCTTC. This sequence encodes CASSIDGTGGLYGYTF.

This chain links TRBV12-3 or TRBV12-4 with TRBJ2-2; D uncertain. Deletions cut 10 bases from V and 1 base from J, with 4 bases between. The length of the CDR3 is 11 residues. The CDR3 coding sequence is TGTGCCACCAAGAACACCGGGGAGCTGTTTTTT. The encoded protein is CATKNTGELFF.

In DNA form, the CDR3 reads TGTGCCAGCAGTTTGGTGCTGGGGGCAAAGTATGGCTACACCTTC. Translated, it gives CASSLVLGAKYGYTF. This chain links TRBV6-5 with TRBJ1-2; D might be TRBD1 (6 bases). This CDR3 region has 15 residues. The V end was cut by 4 bases, the J end by 5 bases, with 17 bases between. Germline loops: CDR1 MNHEY, CDR2 SVGAGI.

The chain uses TRBV9 and TRBJ1-1, with D tentatively TRBD1 (6 bases). This CDR3 is built from 18 residues. The germline V and J ends were trimmed by 0 bases and 3 bases, with 21 bases remaining between them. The germline CDR1 and CDR2 sequences are SGDLS and YYNGEE. The CDR3 region has the DNA TGTGCCAGCAGCGTAGATCCCAGGGGAGGGAATGGAGACACTGAAGCTTTCTTT. Translated: CASSVDPRGGNGDTEAFF.

The genes are TRBV14 and TRBJ1-3, with D uncertain. Germline assignment: CDR1 SGHDN and CDR2 FVKESK. The CDR3 runs 13 residues. Trimming pared 6 bases from V and 4 bases from J, leaving 10 bases between. In nucleotides, the CDR3 is TGTGCCAGCAGTCATCTAGCCGGAAACACCATATATTTT. It encodes CASSHLAGNTIYF.

V usage is TRBV5-1 and J usage is TRBJ2-1, with D maybe TRBD2 (5 bases). V was clipped by 4 bases and J by 9 bases, with 14 bases between them. Germline V lookup: CDR1 SGHRS, CDR2 YFSETQ. The CDR3 runs to 13 residues. The CDR3 bases are TGCGCCAGCAGCCTGGACCCTGAGGGTGAGCAGTTCTTC. Protein: CASSLDPEGEQFF. Filled out from reference TRBV5-1 and TRBJ2-1, the complete variable domain reads KAGVTQTPRYLIKTRGQQVTLSCSPISGHRSVSWYQQTPGQGLQFLFEYFSETQRNKGNFPGRFSGRQFSNSRSEMNVSTLELGDSALYLCASSLDPEGEQFFGPGTRLTVL.

This clone occurred a few times. This sequence joins TRBV6-1 and TRBJ1-5; TRBD1 is a possible D gene (5 bases). The CDR3 contains 15 residues. Trimming cost V 1 base and J 6 bases, with 13 bases left between them. From germline, CDR1 is MNHNS and CDR2 SASEGT. CDR3 nucleotide sequence: TGTGCCAGCAGTGAAGGAAAGGGGCCCGGTCAGCCCCAGCATTTT. Amino acids: CASSEGKGPGQPQHF.

The chain recombines TRBV29-1 with TRBJ2-1, with 8 bases lining up with TRBD1. CDR3 length: 17 residues. Germline V gene sequence: CDR1 SQVTM, CDR2 ANQGSEA. V was clipped by 5 bases and J by 0 bases; unmatched bases: 12. The CDR3 sequence: CSVRNLAGTGSYNEQFF. CDR3 nucleotide sequence: TGCAGCGTTCGAAACTTAGCCGGGACAGGCTCCTACAATGAGCAGTTCTTC.

The genes are TRBV29-1 and TRBJ2-3; D gene uncertain. CDR3 size: 12 residues. CDR1 and CDR2 from the germline V gene are SQVTM and ANQGSEA. Trimming removed 3 bases at V and 3 bases at J, with 7 bases between. The CDR3 region is CSVEAGTDTQYF. The CDR3 DNA follows: TGCAGCGTTGAGGCAGGTACAGATACGCAGTATTTT.

This chain connects TRBV5-4 to TRBJ1-2; D remains unclear. The germline V gene encodes CDR1 SGHNT and CDR2 YYREEE (reference sequence). The CDR3 spans 14 residues. Deletions cut 7 bases from V and 0 bases from J, with 13 bases between. CDR3 nucleotide sequence: TGTGCCAGCTCGCCCCGGGAGTCTAACTATGGCTACACCTTC. This translates into CASSPRESNYGYTF.

The chain uses TRBV7-8 and TRBJ1-2; 9 bases are shared with TRBD1. The CDR3 contains 20 residues. Germline values: CDR1 SGHVS, CDR2 FQNEAQ. V dropped 0 bases and J dropped 4; count of bases not matched to a gene: 18. CDR3 DNA sequence: TGTGCCAGCAGCTTAGCGGCCCCTTGGGACAGGGCAGGTCCTTTCTATGGCTACACCTTC. It translates to CASSLAAPWDRAGPFYGYTF. Full variable domain (rest looked up from reference TRBV7-8 and TRBJ1-2): GAGVSQSPRYKVAKRGQDVALRCDPISGHVSLFWYQQALGQGPEFLTYFQNEAQLDKSGLPSDRFFAERPEGSVSTLKIQRTQQEDSAVYLCASSLAAPWDRAGPFYGYTFGSGTRLTVV.